This T cell receptor beta chain is from a study of identical twins. Unique molecular identifiers were present on the cDNA, which also gained a universal primer site by template switching. One entry per CDR3 protein, called by TCRdb with MiXCR from the 5' RACE reads. The repertoire holds a few hundred thousand distinct CDR3 sequences, with around 24% as singletons. Study results and limitations: For cord blood, abundant beta clonotypes had fewer insertions, unlike memory repertoires, which showed none.

V dropped 6 bases and J dropped 16; count of bases not matched to a gene: 12. This CDR3 has 13 residues. The germline V gene has CDR1 SGHDT and CDR2 YYEEEE. For this clonotype: Antigen specificity is unknown.

These data are also associated with another study on T cells expressing NK-cell markers.

The V and J genes are TRBV5-6 and TRBJ2-1; 11 nucleotides line up with TRBD2. Sequencing was done on a sample of CD4+ T cells sorted from blood. The sequence was collected from a woman aged 18-29 years in good health. The CDR3 reads CASTLRGLAAGFF. Written as DNA, the CDR3 is TGTGCCAGCACCCTTCGGGGACTAGCGGCCGGATTCTTC.